A selection of T cell receptor beta chains follows, all from one sample in a study of cytomegalovirus exposure and HLA in healthy donors. Profiling relied on immunoSEQ multiplex PCR, and the TCRdb table lists in-frame clones only, not all of them. The sample holds 130,000 to 150,000 clones, roughly 88% seen once. Source material: PBMCs. These receptors were obtained from a woman between 18 and 30 years old in good health and CMV-seropositive. CDR3s include the opening cysteine and the closing phenylalanine or tryptophan.

V gene,CDR3 protein
TRBV6-5,CASSRTGTYEQYF
TRBV10-3,CAISVRFAGRTDTQYF
TRBV6-1,CASSSYQETQYF
TRBV7-8,CASSLNRVSEYYGYTF
TRBV4-1,CASSQDGRGSQETQYF
TRBV11-2,CASSLYQGVTGANVLTF
TRBV19,CASSDRGSNQPQHF
TRBV5-1,CASSVGRGQLETQYF
TRBV11-3,CASSFNGDTGELFF
TRBV4-2,CASSQGGGPSTEAFF
TRBV5-1,CASSLGGGGRTTQYF
TRBV9,CASSVAGENSPLHF
TRBV4-1,CASSPQGAGIATEAFF
TRBV9,CASSMLESSSYYGYTF
TRBV19,CGWGRDSGANVLTF
TRBV4-1,CASSQGRQGGQPQHF
TRBV28,CASSLGGRVVEQYF
TRBV7-8,CASTALGYEQFF
TRBV5-4,CASSWAGGYEETQYF
TRBV9,CASGKQGAYYGYTF
TRBV7-2,CASSSPGTGDEKLFF
TRBV6-5,CASRLTAGNTIYF
TRBV5-1,CASSFSSGASYNEQFF
TRBV6-6,CASSTQGIEDTEAFF
TRBV7-8,CASSGRDRTGTGELFF
TRBV15,CATSRDTGFDEQFF
TRBV30,CAWTGLAGSREQYF
TRBV7-3,CASSLSHNQPQHF
TRBV2,CASSVEGNWADTQYF
TRBV28,CASTLTHPGTGGFEQYF
TRBV30,CAGGDPYEQYF
TRBV5-1,CASSLAMGARSGYTF
TRBV6-5,CASSYGRSGEKLFF